This T cell receptor beta chain appears in the sequencing data of a study of T cell responses to AZD1222 COVID-19 vaccine. Findings and limits, study-wide: White British ancestry dominated among donors, who included more females, and clonal diversity was possibly underestimated. All repertoire sampling was performed exclusively after the peak T cell response. AZD1222 recipients seropositive at baseline numbered only 5 to 7.

Remarks on this clone: What it binds is unknown.

This CDR3 comprises 13 residues. Germline assignment: CDR1 MNHEY and CDR2 SVGAGI. The V and J ends lost 2 bases and 6 bases respectively, with 11 bases between them. The table came from immunoSEQ multiplex PCR; TCRdb's copy has only in-frame clones and leaves some out. The sample lists about 120,000 clones, about 91% seen once, with 1.5% to 2% in the top ten. The chain couples TRBV6-5 to TRBJ2-7, with D unresolved. The sample here was peripheral blood, taken 28 days after the second AZD1222 dose. This TCR derives from an adult who received the AZD1222 COVID-19 vaccine. CDR3 nucleotides: TGTGCCAGCAGTTACGCTAGGCAGCGCGAGCAGTACTTC. It yields the protein CASSYARQREQYF.